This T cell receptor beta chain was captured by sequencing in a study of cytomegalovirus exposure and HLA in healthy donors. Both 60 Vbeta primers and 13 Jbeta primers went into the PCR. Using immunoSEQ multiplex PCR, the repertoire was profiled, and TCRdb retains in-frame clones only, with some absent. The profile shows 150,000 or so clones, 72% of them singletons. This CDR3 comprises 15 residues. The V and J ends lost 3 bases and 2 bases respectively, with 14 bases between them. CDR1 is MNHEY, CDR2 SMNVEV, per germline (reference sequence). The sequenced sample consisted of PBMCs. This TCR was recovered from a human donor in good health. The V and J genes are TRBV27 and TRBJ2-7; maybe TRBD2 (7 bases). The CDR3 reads CASSLMGGAPYEQYF. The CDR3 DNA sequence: TGTGCCAGCAGTTTGATGGGGGGGGCCCCCTACGAGCAGTACTTC.